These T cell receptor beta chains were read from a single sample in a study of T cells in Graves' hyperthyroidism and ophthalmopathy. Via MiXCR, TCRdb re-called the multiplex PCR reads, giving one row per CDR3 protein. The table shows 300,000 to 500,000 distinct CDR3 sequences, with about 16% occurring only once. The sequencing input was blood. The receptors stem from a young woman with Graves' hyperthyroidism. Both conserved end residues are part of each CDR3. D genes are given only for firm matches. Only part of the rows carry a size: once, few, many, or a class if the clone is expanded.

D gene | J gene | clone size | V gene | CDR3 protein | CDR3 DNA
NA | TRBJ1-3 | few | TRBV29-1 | CSVVAGSGNTIYF | TGCAGCGTTGTAGCAGGGTCTGGAAACACCATATATTTT
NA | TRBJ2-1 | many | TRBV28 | CASTFGNGQFF | TGTGCCAGCACATTCGGGAATGGGCAGTTCTTC
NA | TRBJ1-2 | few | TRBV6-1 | CASSQQGRGYTF | TGTGCCAGCAGCCAGCAGGGACGGGGCTACACCTTC
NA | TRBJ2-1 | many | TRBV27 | CASNWRSGGGEQFF | TGTGCCAGCAATTGGCGGAGTGGAGGTGGTGAGCAGTTCTTC
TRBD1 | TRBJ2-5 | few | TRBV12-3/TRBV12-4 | CASRPTGGQETQYF | TGTGCCAGCAGACCGACAGGGGGCCAAGAGACCCAGTACTTC
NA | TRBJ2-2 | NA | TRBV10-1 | CASTPGVGGTGELFF | TGCGCCAGCACCCCGGGAGTGGGTGGAACCGGGGAGCTGTTTTTT
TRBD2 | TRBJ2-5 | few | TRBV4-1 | CASSQDWVRSSGIGTQYF | TGCGCCAGCAGCCAAGATTGGGTGAGGTCTAGCGGGATTGGGACCCAGTACTTC
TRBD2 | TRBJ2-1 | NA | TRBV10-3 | CAIAGGPGNEQFF | TGTGCCATAGCGGGAGGGCCGGGGAATGAGCAGTTCTTC
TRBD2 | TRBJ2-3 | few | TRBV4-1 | CASSQEGLAGSTDTQYF | TGCGCCAGCAGCCAAGAAGGGCTAGCGGGGAGCACAGATACGCAGTATTTT
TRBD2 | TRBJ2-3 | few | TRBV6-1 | CASSEAAIGLVTQYF | TGTGCCAGCAGTGAAGCGGCTATCGGACTAGTAACGCAGTATTTT
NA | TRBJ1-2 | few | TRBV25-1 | CASSYGESGYTF | TGTGCCAGCAGTTACGGGGAGAGTGGCTACACCTTC
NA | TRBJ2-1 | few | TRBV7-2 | CASSLEPGSGEQFF | TGTGCCAGCAGCTTAGAGCCCGGGTCGGGTGAGCAGTTCTTC
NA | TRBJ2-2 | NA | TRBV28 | CASSLDRTNIGELFF | TGTGCCAGCAGTTTAGACAGAACGAACATCGGGGAGCTGTTTTTT
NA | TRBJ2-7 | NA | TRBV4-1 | CASSEGQLTYEQYF | TGCGCCAGCAGCGAAGGACAGCTGACCTACGAGCAGTACTTC
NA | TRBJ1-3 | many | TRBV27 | CASSPQTPLSGNTIYF | TGTGCCAGCAGTCCACAGACACCTCTCTCTGGAAACACCATATATTTT
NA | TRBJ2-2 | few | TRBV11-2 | CASSLGGFTGELFF | TGTGCCAGCAGCTTAGGGGGTTTCACCGGGGAGCTGTTTTTT
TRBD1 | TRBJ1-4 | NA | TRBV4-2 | CASSQPGTGGDEKLFF | TGTGCCAGCAGCCAACCCGGGACAGGGGGTGATGAAAAACTGTTTTTT
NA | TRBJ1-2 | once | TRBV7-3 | CASSFISGVGWVDYGYTF | TGTGCCAGCAGCTTTATTTCCGGGGTGGGGTGGGTGGACTATGGCTACACCTTC
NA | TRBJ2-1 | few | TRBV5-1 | CASKASGGYNEQFF | TGCGCCAGCAAAGCTTCAGGCGGTTACAATGAGCAGTTCTTC
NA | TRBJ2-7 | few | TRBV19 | CASSTVGRVSSYEQYF | TGTGCCAGTAGTACGGTCGGGCGGGTGAGCTCCTACGAGCAGTACTTC
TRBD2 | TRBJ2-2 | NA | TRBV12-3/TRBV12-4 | CASSRDGGGVNTGGLFF | TGCGCCAGCAGTCGAGACGGGGGGGGGGTGAACACCGGGGGGCTGTTTTTT
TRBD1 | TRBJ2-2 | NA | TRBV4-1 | CASSRRTGRNTGKLFF | TGCGCCAGCAGCCGACGGACAGGCCGTAACACCGGGAAGCTGTTTTTT
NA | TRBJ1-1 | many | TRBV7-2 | CASSLVAGHPNTEAFF | TGTGCCAGCAGCTTAGTTGCGGGACACCCAAACACTGAAGCTTTCTTT
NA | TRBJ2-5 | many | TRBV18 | CASSPPSSGFGETQYF | TGTGCCAGCTCACCACCGTCATCAGGATTTGGAGAGACCCAGTACTTC
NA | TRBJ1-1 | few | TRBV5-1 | CASRGGWTEAFF | TGCGCCAGCAGAGGAGGATGGACTGAAGCTTTCTTT
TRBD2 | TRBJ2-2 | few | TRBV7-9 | CASSALAIGTGELFF | TGTGCCAGCAGCGCACTAGCGATCGGCACCGGGGAGCTGTTTTTT
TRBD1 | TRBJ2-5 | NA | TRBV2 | CASSLQGGVEIQYF | TGTGCCAGCAGCTTACAGGGGGGCGTCGAGATCCAGTACTTC
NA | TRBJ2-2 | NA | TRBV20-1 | CSARDRGSTGELFF | TGCAGTGCTAGAGATCGTGGGTCCACCGGGGAGCTGTTTTTT
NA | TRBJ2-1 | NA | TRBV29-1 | CSGEDSSNEQFF | TGCAGCGGAGAGGACAGCTCAAATGAGCAGTTCTTC
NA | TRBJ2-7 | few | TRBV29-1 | CSVANTDHEQYF | TGCAGCGTAGCAAACACGGACCACGAGCAGTACTTC
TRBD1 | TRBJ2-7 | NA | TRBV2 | CASSDVGGVYEQYF | TGTGCCAGCAGTGATGTAGGGGGCGTGTACGAGCAGTACTTC
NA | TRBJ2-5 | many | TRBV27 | CASSFQGRETQYF | TGTGCCAGCAGTTTTCAGGGGCGAGAGACCCAGTACTTC
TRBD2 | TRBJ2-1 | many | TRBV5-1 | CASSRGGSQYNEQFF | TGCGCCAGCAGCAGAGGCGGGAGCCAATACAATGAGCAGTTCTTC
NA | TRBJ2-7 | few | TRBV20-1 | CSAREGRAGAYEQYF | TGCAGTGCTAGAGAAGGTCGGGCAGGGGCCTACGAGCAGTACTTC
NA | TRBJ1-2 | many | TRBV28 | CASSWTARYGYTF | TGTGCCAGCAGTTGGACGGCCCGTTATGGCTACACCTTC
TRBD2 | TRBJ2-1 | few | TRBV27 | CASSSPTSGSYEQFF | TGTGCCAGCAGTTCACCTACTAGCGGGAGCTATGAGCAGTTCTTC
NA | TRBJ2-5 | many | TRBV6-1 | CASSPRGHQETQYF | TGTGCCAGCAGTCCCCGGGGCCACCAAGAGACCCAGTACTTC
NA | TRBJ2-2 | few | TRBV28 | CASKEGLTGELFF | TGTGCCAGCAAAGAGGGCCTCACCGGGGAGCTGTTTTTT
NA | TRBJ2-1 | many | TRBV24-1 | CATSDRQDNEQFF | TGTGCCACCAGTGATCGTCAGGACAATGAGCAGTTCTTC
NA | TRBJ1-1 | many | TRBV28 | CASSTHLWAGDQSTEAFF | TGTGCCAGCAGTACCCATCTCTGGGCAGGGGACCAGAGCACTGAAGCTTTCTTT
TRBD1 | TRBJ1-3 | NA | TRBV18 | CASSPGTATAGNTIYF | TGTGCCAGCTCACCCGGGACAGCGACGGCTGGAAACACCATATATTTT
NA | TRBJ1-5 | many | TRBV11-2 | CASSPGFLNSNQPQHF | TGTGCCAGCAGCCCGGGATTTCTAAATAGCAATCAGCCCCAGCATTTT
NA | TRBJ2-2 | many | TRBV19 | CATEDANRDANTGELFF | TGTGCCACCGAGGACGCTAACAGGGACGCGAACACCGGGGAGCTGTTTTTT
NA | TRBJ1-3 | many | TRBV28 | CASSQPTGFAGNTIYF | TGTGCCAGCAGTCAACCTACAGGGTTCGCTGGAAACACCATATATTTT
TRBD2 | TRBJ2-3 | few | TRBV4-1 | CASSQGGTSGRSDTQYF | TGCGCCAGCAGCCAAGGAGGGACTAGCGGGAGGTCGGATACGCAGTATTTT
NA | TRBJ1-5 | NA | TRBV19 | CASRQTGFNQPQHF | TGTGCCAGCCGGCAAACAGGGTTCAATCAGCCCCAGCATTTT
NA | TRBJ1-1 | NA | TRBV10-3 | CAISESDSGGKNTEAFF | TGTGCCATCAGTGAGTCGGATTCGGGGGGGAAGAACACTGAAGCTTTCTTT
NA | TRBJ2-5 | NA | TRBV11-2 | CASSLDLSRAETQYF | TGTGCCAGCAGCTTAGATTTGAGCAGGGCCGAGACCCAGTACTTC
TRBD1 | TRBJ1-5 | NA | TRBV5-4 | CASSQDRADQPQHF | TGTGCCAGCAGCCAGGACAGGGCTGATCAGCCCCAGCATTTT
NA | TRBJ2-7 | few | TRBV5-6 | CASSFGTGREQYF | TGTGCCAGCAGCTTTGGGACTGGGAGGGAGCAGTACTTC
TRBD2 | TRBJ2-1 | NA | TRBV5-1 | CASRMGLADSYNEQFF | TGCGCCAGCAGGATGGGACTAGCGGACTCCTACAATGAGCAGTTCTTC
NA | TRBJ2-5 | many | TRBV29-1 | CSVFTPGDETQYF | TGCAGCGTTTTTACCCCGGGAGATGAGACCCAGTACTTC